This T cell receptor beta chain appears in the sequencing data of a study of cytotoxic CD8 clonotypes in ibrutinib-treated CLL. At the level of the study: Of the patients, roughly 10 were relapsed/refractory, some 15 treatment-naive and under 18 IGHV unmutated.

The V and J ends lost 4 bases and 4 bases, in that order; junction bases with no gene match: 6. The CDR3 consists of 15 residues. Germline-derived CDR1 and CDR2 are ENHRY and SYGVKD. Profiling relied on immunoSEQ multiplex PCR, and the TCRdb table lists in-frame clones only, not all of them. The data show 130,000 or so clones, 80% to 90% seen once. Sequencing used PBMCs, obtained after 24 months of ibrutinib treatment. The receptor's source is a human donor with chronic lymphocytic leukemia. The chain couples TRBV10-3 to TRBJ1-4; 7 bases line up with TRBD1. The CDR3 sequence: CAISASTGSNEKLFF. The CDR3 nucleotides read TGTGCCATCAGTGCCTCGACAGGGAGTAATGAAAAACTGTTTTTT.